This TCR beta chain emerged from a study of T-cell reconstitution after alpha-beta-depleted transplantation in children. General study points: T-cell counts and diversity were attributed mostly to newly produced T cells one year after transplant.

CDR1 and CDR2 from the germline V gene are DFQATT and SNEGSKA (reference sequence). Germline trimming cut 3 bases from V and 0 bases from J; bases unmatched to any gene: 10. There are 19 residues in the CDR3. Preparation of the TCRbeta library was carried out with unique molecular identifiers. TCRdb processed the PCR reads anew with MiXCR; each CDR3 protein has one entry. Counted here are more than 400,000 distinct CDR3 sequences, about an eighth occurring once; the ten biggest clones make up about 15%. This clonotype was detected a few times. Its antigen remains unknown. The chain is built from TRBV20-1 and TRBJ2-6, with 11 bases aligning to TRBD2. This receptor was taken from a female patient younger than 10 who had a stem cell transplant for aplastic anemia, so the T cells may come from the graft donor. Sequenced here: PBMCs, mostly from graft donor cells, sampled 180 days after TCRalphabeta/CD19-depleted stem cell transplant. The CDR3 protein is CSASATLGTSGSGANVLTF. For the CDR3, the DNA is TGCAGTGCTAGCGCGACTCTCGGGACTAGCGGCTCTGGGGCCAACGTCCTGACTTTC.